This T cell receptor (beta chain) was sequenced during a study of blood T cell repertoires in COVID-19. On the study more broadly: Samples came from the United States, Italy and Spain, spanning acute and convalescent COVID-19. Sources were T cells, B-cell-depleted T cells, or PBMCs; the material itself was cDNA or gDNA.

The V and J ends lost 7 bases and 4 bases respectively, with 13 bases between them. The CDR3 is made up of 13 amino acids. Authors' analysis steps: The authors estimated nucleated cell counts from reference gene primer amplification. Clones were read by immunoSEQ multiplex PCR, and TCRdb kept only the in-frame ones, dropping some. The DNA gave D and trimming, while V, J and clone size come from that table. The data hold over 300,000 clones, with roughly 89% observed a single time. The sample consisted of peripheral blood. The chain combines TRBV12-3 or TRBV12-4 with TRBJ1-1; weak D call: TRBD1 (6 bases). This clonotype originated in a man aged 18 to 30 with active or convalescent COVID-19. CDR3 amino acids: CASTPGQITEAFF. In DNA, the CDR3 is TGTGCCAGCACACCCGGACAGATCACTGAAGCTTTCTTT.